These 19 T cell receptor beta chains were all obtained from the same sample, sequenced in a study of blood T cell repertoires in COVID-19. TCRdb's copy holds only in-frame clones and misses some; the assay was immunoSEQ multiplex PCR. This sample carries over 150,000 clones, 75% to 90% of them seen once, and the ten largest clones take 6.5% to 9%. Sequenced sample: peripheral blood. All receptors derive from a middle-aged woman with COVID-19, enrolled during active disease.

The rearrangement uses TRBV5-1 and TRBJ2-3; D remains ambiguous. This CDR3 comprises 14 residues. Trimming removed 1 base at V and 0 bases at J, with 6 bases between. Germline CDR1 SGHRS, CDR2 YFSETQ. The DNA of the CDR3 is TGCGCCAGCAGCTTGCAATCAAGCACAGATACGCAGTATTTT. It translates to CASSLQSSTDTQYF.

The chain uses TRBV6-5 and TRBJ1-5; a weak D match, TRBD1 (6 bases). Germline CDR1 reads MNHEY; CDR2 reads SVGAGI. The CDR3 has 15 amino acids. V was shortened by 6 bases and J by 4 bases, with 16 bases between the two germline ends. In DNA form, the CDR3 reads TGTGCCAGCAGGGTTACCGGACAGTTAAATCAGCCCCAGCATTTT. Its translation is CASRVTGQLNQPQHF.

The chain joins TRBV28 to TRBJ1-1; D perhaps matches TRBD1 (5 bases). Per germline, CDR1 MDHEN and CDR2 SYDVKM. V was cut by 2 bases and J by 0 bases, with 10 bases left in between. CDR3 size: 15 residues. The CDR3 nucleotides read TGTGCCAGCAGTTTAAGGGGTCTCATGAACACTGAAGCTTTCTTT. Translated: CASSLRGLMNTEAFF.

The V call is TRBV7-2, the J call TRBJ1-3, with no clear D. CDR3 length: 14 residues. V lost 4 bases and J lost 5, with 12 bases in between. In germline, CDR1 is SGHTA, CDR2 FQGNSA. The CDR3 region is CASSSTPGRNTIYF. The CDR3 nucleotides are TGTGCCAGCAGCTCCACGCCGGGGAGAAACACCATATATTTT.

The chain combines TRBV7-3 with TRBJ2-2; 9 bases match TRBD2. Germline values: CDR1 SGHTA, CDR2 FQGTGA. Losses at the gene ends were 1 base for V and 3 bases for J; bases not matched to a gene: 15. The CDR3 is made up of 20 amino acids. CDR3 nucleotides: TGTGCCAGCAGCTTAAGATTAGTATCGAGCGGGAGGTGGGACACCGGGGAGCTGTTTTTT. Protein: CASSLRLVSSGRWDTGELFF.

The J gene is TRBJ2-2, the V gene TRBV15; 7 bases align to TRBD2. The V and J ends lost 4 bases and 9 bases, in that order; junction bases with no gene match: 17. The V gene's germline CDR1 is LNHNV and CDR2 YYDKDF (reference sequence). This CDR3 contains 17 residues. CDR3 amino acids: CATSKTPAGTTNRELFF. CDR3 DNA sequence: TGTGCCACCAGCAAAACTCCTGCCGGGACTACCAACCGGGAGCTGTTTTTT.

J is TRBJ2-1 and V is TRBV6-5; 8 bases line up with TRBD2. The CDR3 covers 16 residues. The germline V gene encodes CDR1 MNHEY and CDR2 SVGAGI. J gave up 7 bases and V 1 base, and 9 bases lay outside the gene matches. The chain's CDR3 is CASSYYPSGSGNEQFF. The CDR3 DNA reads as TGTGCCAGCAGTTACTATCCCAGCGGGAGTGGGAATGAGCAGTTCTTC.

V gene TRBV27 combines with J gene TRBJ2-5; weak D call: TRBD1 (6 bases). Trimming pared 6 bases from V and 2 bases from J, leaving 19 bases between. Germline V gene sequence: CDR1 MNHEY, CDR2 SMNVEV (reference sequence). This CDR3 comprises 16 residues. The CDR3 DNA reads TGTGCCAGCAGACCTAACCGACAGGTTCTGCAAGAGACCCAGTACTTC. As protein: CASRPNRQVLQETQYF.

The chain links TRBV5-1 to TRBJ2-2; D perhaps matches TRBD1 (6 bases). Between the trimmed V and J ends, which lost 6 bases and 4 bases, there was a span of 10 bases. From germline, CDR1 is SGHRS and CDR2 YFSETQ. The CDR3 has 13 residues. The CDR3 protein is CASKTGSTGELFF. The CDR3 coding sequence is TGCGCCAGCAAAACAGGGAGCACCGGGGAGCTGTTTTTT.

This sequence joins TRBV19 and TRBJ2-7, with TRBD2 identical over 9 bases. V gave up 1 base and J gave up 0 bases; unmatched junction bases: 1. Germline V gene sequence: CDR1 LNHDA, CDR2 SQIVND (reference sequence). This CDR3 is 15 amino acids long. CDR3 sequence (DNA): TGTGCCAGTAGTATAGGGGGACTAGCCTCCTACGAGCAGTACTTC. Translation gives CASSIGGLASYEQYF.

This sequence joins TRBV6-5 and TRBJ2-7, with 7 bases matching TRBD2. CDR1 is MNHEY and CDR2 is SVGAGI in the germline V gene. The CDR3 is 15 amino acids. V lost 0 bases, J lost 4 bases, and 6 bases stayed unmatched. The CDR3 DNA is TGTGCCAGCAGTTACTCAAGCGGCGGGAGTTACGAGCAGTACTTC. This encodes CASSYSSGGSYEQYF.

This chain's CDR3 is CASSPGLAGVETQYF. The CDR3 DNA sequence: TGCGCCAGCAGCCCGGGACTAGCGGGAGTAGAGACCCAGTACTTC. This rearrangement joins TRBV5-1 to TRBJ2-5; 14 positions agree with TRBD2. The CDR3 is made up of 15 amino acids. J was trimmed by 4 bases and V by 4 bases; bases with no gene match: 3. Germline values: CDR1 SGHRS, CDR2 YFSETQ.

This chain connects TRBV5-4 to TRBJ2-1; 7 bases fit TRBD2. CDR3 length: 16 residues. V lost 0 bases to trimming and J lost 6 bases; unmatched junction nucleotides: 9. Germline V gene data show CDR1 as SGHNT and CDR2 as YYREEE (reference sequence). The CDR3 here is CASSLVRGVIGNEQFF. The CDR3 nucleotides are TGTGCCAGCAGCTTGGTCCGGGGGGTGATTGGCAATGAGCAGTTCTTC.

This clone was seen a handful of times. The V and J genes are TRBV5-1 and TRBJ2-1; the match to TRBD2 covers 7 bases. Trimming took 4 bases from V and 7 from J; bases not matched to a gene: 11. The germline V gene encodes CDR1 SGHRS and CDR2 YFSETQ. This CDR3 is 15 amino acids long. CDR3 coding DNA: TGCGCCAGCAGCCTAGCGGCCGGAGGTGAGAATGAGCAGTTCTTC. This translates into CASSLAAGGENEQFF.

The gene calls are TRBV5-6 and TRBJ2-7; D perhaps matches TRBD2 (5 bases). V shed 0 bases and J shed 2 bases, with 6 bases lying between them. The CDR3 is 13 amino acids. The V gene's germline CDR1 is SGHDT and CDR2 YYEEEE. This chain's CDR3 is CASSLDGTYEQYF. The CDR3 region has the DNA TGTGCCAGCAGCTTGGACGGGACCTACGAGCAGTACTTC.

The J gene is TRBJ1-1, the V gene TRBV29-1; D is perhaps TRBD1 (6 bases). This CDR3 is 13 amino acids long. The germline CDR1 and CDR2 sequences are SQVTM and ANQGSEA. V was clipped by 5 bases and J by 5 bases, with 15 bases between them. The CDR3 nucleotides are TGCAGCGTTCGCCAACAGGGCGGGACTGAAGCTTTCTTT. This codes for CSVRQQGGTEAFF.

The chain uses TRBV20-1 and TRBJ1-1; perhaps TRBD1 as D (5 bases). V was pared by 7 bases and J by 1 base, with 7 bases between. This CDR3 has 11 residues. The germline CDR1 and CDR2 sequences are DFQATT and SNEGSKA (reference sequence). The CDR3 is CSGRANTEAFF. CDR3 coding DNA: TGCAGTGGCAGGGCGAACACTGAAGCTTTCTTT.

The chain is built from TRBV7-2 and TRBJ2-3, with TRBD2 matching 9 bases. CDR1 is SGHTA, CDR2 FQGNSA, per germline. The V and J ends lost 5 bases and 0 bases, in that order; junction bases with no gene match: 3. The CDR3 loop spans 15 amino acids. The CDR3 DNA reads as TGTGCCAGCAGCAAACTAGCGGGTAGCACAGATACGCAGTATTTT. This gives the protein CASSKLAGSTDTQYF.

CDR3 in amino acids: CASSIQGGPSYEQYF. For the CDR3, the DNA is TGTGCCAGTAGTATACAGGGCGGCCCCTCCTACGAGCAGTACTTC. The chain links TRBV19 to TRBJ2-7, with D perhaps matching TRBD1 (5 bases). Germline values: CDR1 LNHDA, CDR2 SQIVND (reference sequence). The V and J ends lost 2 bases and 0 bases respectively, with 11 bases between them. The CDR3 extends over 15 amino acids.